Listed here are 32 T cell receptor beta chains from one sample, sequenced in a study of cytomegalovirus exposure and HLA in healthy donors. With 60 Vbeta and 13 Jbeta primers, the PCR was carried out. Clones were sequenced by immunoSEQ multiplex PCR, and TCRdb holds only the in-frame ones, with some missing. The sample has over 100,000 clones; about three quarters are singletons. The sequenced sample consisted of PBMCs. Every receptor here comes from a woman aged 25 to 39 in good health and CMV-seropositive.

V and J are TRBV30 and TRBJ2-3; the match to TRBD1 covers 7 bases. Per germline, CDR1 GTSNPN and CDR2 SVGIG (reference sequence). The J segment lost 2 bases and the V segment lost 0 bases, leaving 5 bases of the junction unmatched. This CDR3 is built from 15 residues. The CDR3 reads CAWSVPTGFTDTQYF. DNA of the CDR3: TGTGCCTGGAGTGTACCGACAGGGTTCACAGATACGCAGTATTTT. The variable domain in full, completed from reference TRBV30 and TRBJ2-3, reads SQTIHQWPATLVQPVGSPLSLECTVEGTSNPNLYWYRQAAGRGLQLLFYSVGIGQISSEVPQNLSASRPQDRQFILSSKKLLLSDSGFYLCAWSVPTGFTDTQYFGPGTRLTVL.

V gene TRBV2 combines with J gene TRBJ2-7; D is uncertain. Trimming removed 1 base at V and 4 bases at J, with 14 bases between. Germline V CDR1 and CDR2: SNHLY, FYNNEI. This CDR3 has 15 amino acids. The CDR3 reads CASSEGARKNYEQYF. In DNA, the CDR3 is TGTGCCAGCAGTGAAGGGGCCAGGAAGAATTACGAGCAGTACTTC.

The chain combines TRBV9 with TRBJ2-3; D remains unclear. Per germline, CDR1 SGDLS and CDR2 YYNGEE. Trimming cost V 1 base and J 3 bases, with 15 bases left between them. This CDR3 is built from 16 residues. The CDR3 nucleotides are TGTGCCAGCAGCGTAAAAGAGAGCGTGAGGACAGATACGCAGTATTTT. Translation gives CASSVKESVRTDTQYF.

This sequence joins TRBV5-6 and TRBJ2-5; the match to TRBD2 covers 8 bases. Germline CDR1 SGHDT, CDR2 YYEEEE. The CDR3 spans 15 residues. V was clipped by 2 bases and J by 5 bases; unmatched bases: 8. The DNA for the CDR3 is TGTGCCAGCAGCTTTTCGGGGGGGGCTCGGGAGACCCAGTACTTC. Its translation: CASSFSGGARETQYF.

This clone was seen a few times. The chain has TRBV7-8 and TRBJ1-3; no firm D call. CDR3 length: 13 residues. Germline V gene lookup returns CDR1 SGHVS and CDR2 FQNEAQ. With 4 bases removed from V and 4 bases from J, the gap between germline ends came to 8 bases. The CDR3 DNA follows: TGTGCCAGCAGCTCAGGCTTCGGAAACACCATATATTTT. Amino acids: CASSSGFGNTIYF.

The chain carries TRBV7-3 and TRBJ2-3; D may be TRBD2 (5 bases). The CDR3 has 13 amino acids. Germline V lookup: CDR1 SGHTA, CDR2 FQGTGA. With 4 bases removed from V and 6 bases from J, the gap between germline ends came to 11 bases. The CDR3 nucleotides read TGTGCCAGCAGCTCTAGCAGGTCCGATACGCAGTATTTT. Translation gives CASSSSRSDTQYF.

The chain carries TRBV19 and TRBJ1-2; D unclear. With 5 bases removed from V and 4 bases from J, the gap between germline ends came to 11 bases. This CDR3 is built from 13 residues. Germline CDR1 is LNHDA and CDR2 is SQIVND (reference sequence). CDR3 residues: CASSFRSSYGYTF. The CDR3 bases are TGTGCCAGTAGTTTCCGGAGTTCCTATGGCTACACCTTC. The full variable domain, rest sourced from reference TRBV19 and TRBJ1-2, is DGGITQSPKYLFRKEGQNVTLSCEQNLNHDAMYWYRQDPGQGLRLIYYSQIVNDFQKGDIAEGYSVSREKKESFPLTVTSAQKNPTAFYLCASSFRSSYGYTFGSGTRLTVV.

The CDR3 sequence: CASRNRELNTEAFF. The DNA of the CDR3 is TGTGCCAGCAGAAACAGGGAGTTGAACACTGAAGCTTTCTTT. This chain links TRBV2 with TRBJ1-1; possibly TRBD1 for D (6 bases). V dropped 6 bases and J dropped 0 bases, with 11 bases sitting between them. The CDR3 is 14 amino acids. Germline V gene sequence: CDR1 SNHLY, CDR2 FYNNEI.

Details on this clone: The junction departs from the called germline gene at one end, perhaps through a read error. The V and J genes are TRBV5-1 and TRBJ2-7; 7 bases are a match to TRBD1. Germline CDR1 and CDR2: SGHRS and YFSETQ. This CDR3 region has 15 residues. The DNA of the CDR3 is TGCGCCAGCAGCTTGGCTTGGGACAGCTACTACGGGCAGTACTTC. Residues: CASSLAWDSYYGQYF.

V gene TRBV5-4 combines with J gene TRBJ2-7; D call uncertain. The CDR3 sequence is 16 residues long. The V gene lost 1 base and the J gene lost 4 bases, with 18 bases spanning the gap. From germline, CDR1 is SGHNT and CDR2 YYREEE (reference sequence). CDR3 sequence reads: CASSLFGNSTIYEQYF. The CDR3, as DNA: TGTGCCAGCAGCTTGTTTGGAAATAGCACCATTTACGAGCAGTACTTC.

Only a few counts were recorded for this clone. CDR3 in DNA: TGTGCCAGCAGTCTAGCGGGGGGGCTTACCGGGGAGCTGTTTTTT. Translated, it gives CASSLAGGLTGELFF. This chain connects TRBV7-3 to TRBJ2-2, with 12 bases identical to TRBD2. The CDR3 is 15 amino acids. Germline CDR1 reads SGHTA; CDR2 reads FQGTGA. V dropped 6 bases and J dropped 5; count of bases not matched to a gene: 4.

The chain joins TRBV4-2 to TRBJ1-2; D possibly corresponds to TRBD1 (5 bases). The CDR3 runs to 14 residues. CDR1 and CDR2 from the germline V gene are LGHNA and YNFKEQ. V was pared by 1 base and J by 8 bases, with 14 bases between. CDR3 sequence (DNA): TGTGCCAGCAGCCAAGCCCGGAGGGAGGGGGGCTACACCTTC. It specifies CASSQARREGGYTF.

This rearrangement joins TRBV19 to TRBJ1-1; D uncertain. With 4 bases removed from V and 5 bases from J, the gap between germline ends came to 8 bases. Germline loops: CDR1 LNHDA, CDR2 SQIVND (reference sequence). The CDR3 spans 12 residues. CDR3 in amino acids: CASSRAWTEAFF. CDR3 DNA sequence: TGTGCCAGTAGTAGAGCTTGGACTGAAGCTTTCTTT.

This chain connects TRBV6-1 to TRBJ2-7, with unresolved D. CDR3 length: 12 amino acids. Trimming pared 3 bases from V and 3 bases from J, leaving 6 bases between. Germline loops: CDR1 MNHNS, CDR2 SASEGT. CDR3 nucleotides: TGTGCCAGCAGTGATTCTGTCTACGAGCAGTACTTC. Amino acids: CASSDSVYEQYF.

This chain connects TRBV27 to TRBJ2-1, with 9 bases that match TRBD2. The CDR3 runs to 14 residues. CDR1 and CDR2 (germline): MNHEY, SMNVEV (reference sequence). Losses at the gene ends were 2 bases for V and 14 bases for J; bases not matched to a gene: 10. The CDR3 reads CASSLKGTSQREFF. In DNA form, the CDR3 reads TGTGCCAGCAGTTTAAAGGGGACTAGCCAAAGGGAGTTCTTC.

This clone turned up a few times. The chain combines TRBV9 with TRBJ1-2, with no clear D. Germline loops: CDR1 SGDLS, CDR2 YYNGEE. The CDR3 totals 15 residues. V lost 0 bases, J lost 4 bases, and 13 bases lay in between. The DNA of the CDR3 is TGTGCCAGCAGCGTAGGGACTCCCAGAAGCTATGGCTACACCTTC. As protein: CASSVGTPRSYGYTF.

V usage is TRBV18 and J usage is TRBJ1-5, with TRBD1 identical over 10 bases. The CDR3 length is 16 residues. CDR1 is KGHSH and CDR2 is LQKENI in the germline V gene. V was pared by 4 bases and J by 4 bases, with 7 bases of the junction left unmatched. The CDR3 DNA follows: TGTGCCAGCTCACGTGCCGGGACAGGGGAAAATCAGCCCCAGCATTTT. It codes for CASSRAGTGENQPQHF. The variable domain in full, completed from reference TRBV18 and TRBJ1-5, reads NAGVMQNPRHLVRRRGQEARLRCSPMKGHSHVYWYRQLPEEGLKFMVYLQKENIIDESGMPKERFSAEFPKEGPSILRIQQVVRGDSAAYFCASSRAGTGENQPQHFGDGTRLSIL.

The genes are TRBV10-2 and TRBJ2-5; 11 bases match TRBD1. The CDR3 is 14 residues long. Germline V gene lookup returns CDR1 WSHSY and CDR2 SAAADI. The V and J ends lost 6 bases and 5 bases, in that order; junction bases with no gene match: 5. As DNA, the CDR3 is TGCGCCAGCAGAGGGGACAGGGGGAGGGAGACCCAGTACTTC. Its protein is CASRGDRGRETQYF.

V gene TRBV15 combines with J gene TRBJ2-1; 15 nucleotides agree with TRBD2. This CDR3 has 17 residues. V dropped 6 bases and J dropped 3; count of bases not matched to a gene: 6. Germline-derived CDR1 and CDR2 are LNHNV and YYDKDF (reference sequence). CDR3 nucleotide sequence: TGTGCCACCAGGGGGACTAGCGGGGGGACCCGCTACAATGAGCAGTTCTTC. This sequence encodes CATRGTSGGTRYNEQFF.

In DNA form, the CDR3 reads TGTGCCAGCAGTTCGTACAGGGGCTACGAGCAGTACTTC. Its protein is CASSSYRGYEQYF. The chain is built from TRBV6-6 and TRBJ2-7; 7 positions agree with TRBD1. After removal of 4 bases from V and 3 bases from J, the junction contained 3 bases not matched to a gene. The CDR3 runs to 13 residues. Germline loops: CDR1 MNHNY, CDR2 SVGAGI (reference sequence).

The genes are TRBV6-1 and TRBJ2-4; D remains ambiguous. This CDR3 has 14 amino acids. Germline loops: CDR1 MNHNS, CDR2 SASEGT. V lost 2 bases and J 5 bases, leaving 10 bases between the germline ends. The CDR3 reads CASSEISLENIQYF. Written as DNA, the CDR3 is TGTGCCAGCAGTGAAATCAGCCTAGAAAACATTCAGTACTTC.

The chain uses TRBV4-2 and TRBJ1-2; D possibly corresponds to TRBD1 (5 bases). This CDR3 has 14 residues. Germline loops: CDR1 LGHNA, CDR2 YNFKEQ. V dropped 1 base and J dropped 2 bases, with 8 bases sitting between them. CDR3 loop: CASSQGGGNYGYTF. CDR3 DNA: TGTGCCAGCAGCCAAGGGGGGGGGAACTATGGCTACACCTTC.

The V call is TRBV5-4, the J call TRBJ2-6, with a weak D call TRBD2 (5 bases). Germline CDR1 reads SGHNT; CDR2 reads YYREEE (reference sequence). The CDR3 runs to 17 residues. Trimming stripped 4 bases from V and 0 bases from J, with 14 bases between. The DNA of the CDR3 is TGTGCCAGCAGCCCGGCAGGACTCAGCTCTGGGGCCAACGTCCTGACTTTC. As protein: CASSPAGLSSGANVLTF.

The chain carries TRBV4-1 and TRBJ2-7; TRBD1 matches 7 bases. Losses at the gene ends were 1 base for V and 2 bases for J; bases not matched to a gene: 5. The CDR3 totals 15 residues. Germline V gene lookup returns CDR1 MGHRA and CDR2 YSYEKL. The CDR3 reads CASSQVAQGTYEQYF. Written as DNA, the CDR3 is TGCGCCAGCAGCCAAGTAGCACAGGGGACCTACGAGCAGTACTTC.

The chain links TRBV25-1 to TRBJ2-3, with TRBD2 matching over 13 bases. This CDR3 is built from 18 residues. CDR1 is MGHDK and CDR2 is SYGVNS in the germline V gene. V dropped 5 bases and J dropped 0; count of bases not matched to a gene: 8. The CDR3 reads CASSFGLAGALSTDTQYF. The CDR3 DNA is TGTGCCAGCAGTTTTGGACTAGCGGGGGCCCTGAGCACAGATACGCAGTATTTT.

The genes are TRBV6-1 and TRBJ2-5; 10 bases match TRBD1. Trimming at V came to 3 bases and at J to 6 bases, leaving 4 bases not matched to a gene. The CDR3 is 14 amino acids. Germline V lookup: CDR1 MNHNS, CDR2 SASEGT. DNA for the CDR3: TGTGCCAGCAGTGAGGACAGGGGGGCCAAGACCCAGTACTTC. Protein product: CASSEDRGAKTQYF.

Of note for this clone: The same CDR3 also results from other DNA sequences found in this sample. The V gene is TRBV2, the J gene TRBJ1-2, with 9 bases fitting TRBD1. Germline CDR1 is SNHLY and CDR2 is FYNNEI. The CDR3 length is 16 residues. Unmatched junction bases numbered 5, after V lost 1 base and J lost 2 bases. CDR3 DNA: TGTGCCAGCAGTGAAGAAAGAACAGGGGGCAACTATGGCTACACCTTC. Its translation is CASSEERTGGNYGYTF.

The gene calls are TRBV27 and TRBJ2-1; the D gene is possibly TRBD1 (6 bases). The CDR3 is 15 amino acids. V was shortened by 6 bases and J by 10 bases, with 22 bases between the two germline ends. CDR1 MNHEY and CDR2 SMNVEV come from the germline V gene (reference sequence). In nucleotides, the CDR3 is TGTGCCAGCAGCCCAGGGAGAATACAGGGACGGGAGCAGTTCTTC. Encoded protein: CASSPGRIQGREQFF.

CDR3 region: CASSKEVCDEQYF. DNA of the CDR3: TGTGCCAGCAGTAAGGAGGTTTGCGACGAGCAGTACTTC. The V call is TRBV28, the J call TRBJ2-7; perhaps TRBD2 as D (5 bases). Deletions cut 5 bases from V and 5 bases from J, with 13 bases between. The CDR3 consists of 13 residues. CDR1 is MDHEN and CDR2 is SYDVKM in the germline V gene.

This clone was counted a single time. The V call is TRBV12-5, the J call TRBJ2-5; D possibly corresponds to TRBD2 (6 bases). The germline V gene has CDR1 LGHNT and CDR2 FRNRAP. The V end lost 6 bases, the J end lost 5 bases, and 13 bases lay between the germline ends. CDR3 length: 13 residues. The CDR3 DNA reads as TGTGCTAGTGGCCTCGGGGAGGACGAGACCCAGTACTTC. It encodes CASGLGEDETQYF.

This clone has a count of ten or more. This chain uses TRBV30 with TRBJ1-4; no clear D gene. Germline V gene sequence: CDR1 GTSNPN, CDR2 SVGIG (reference sequence). V shed 1 base and J shed 8 bases, with 11 bases lying between them. This CDR3 is 13 amino acids long. In nucleotides, the CDR3 is TGTGCCTGGAGTGGGAGAGGAGGAGAAAAACTGTTTTTT. Encoded protein: CAWSGRGGEKLFF.

The V and J genes are TRBV28 and TRBJ1-2; 8 bases line up with TRBD1. Germline CDR1 MDHEN, CDR2 SYDVKM. This CDR3 region has 15 residues. V was pared by 6 bases and J by 7 bases, with 13 bases of the junction left unmatched. This chain's CDR3 is CASSSSLDRVAGYTF. CDR3 in DNA: TGTGCCAGCAGCTCATCCTTGGACAGGGTCGCTGGCTACACCTTC.